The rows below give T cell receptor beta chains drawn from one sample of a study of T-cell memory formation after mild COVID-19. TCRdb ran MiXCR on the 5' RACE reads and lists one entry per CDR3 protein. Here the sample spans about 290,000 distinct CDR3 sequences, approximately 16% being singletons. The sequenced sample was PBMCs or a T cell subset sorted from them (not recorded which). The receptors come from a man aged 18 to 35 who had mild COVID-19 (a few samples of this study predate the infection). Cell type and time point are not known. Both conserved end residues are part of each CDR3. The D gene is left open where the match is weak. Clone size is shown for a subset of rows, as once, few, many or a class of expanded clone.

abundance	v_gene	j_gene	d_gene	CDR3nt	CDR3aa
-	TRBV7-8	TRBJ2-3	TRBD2	TGTGCCAGCAGCTTACTAGCGGGGGATGCCACAGATACGCAGTATTTT	CASSLLAGDATDTQYF
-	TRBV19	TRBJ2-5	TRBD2	TGTGCCAGCTCCGGGGGGTCTAGCGGGGACTTAGAGACCCAGTACTTC	CASSGGSSGDLETQYF
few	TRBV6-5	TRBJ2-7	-	TGTGCCAGCAGTTATACTCTCGGCGAGCAGTACTTC	CASSYTLGEQYF
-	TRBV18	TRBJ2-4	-	TGTGCCAGCTCACCGGCGAAACAACCCAAAAACATTCAGTACTTC	CASSPAKQPKNIQYF
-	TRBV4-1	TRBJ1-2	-	TGCGCCAGCAGCTATCACAGGGTTAAGGGCTACACCTTC	CASSYHRVKGYTF
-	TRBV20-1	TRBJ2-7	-	TGCAGTGCCGTCTTTAGGGGCAACACCTACGAGCAGTACTTC	CSAVFRGNTYEQYF
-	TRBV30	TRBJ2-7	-	TGTGCCTGGAGTCCGGACTTTTACGAGCAGTACTTC	CAWSPDFYEQYF
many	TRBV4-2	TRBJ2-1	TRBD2	TGTGCCAGCAGCCAAGGAGCGGGGGGGCAGGTGGGTGAGCAGTTCTTC	CASSQGAGGQVGEQFF
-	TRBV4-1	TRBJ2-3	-	TGCGCCAGCAGCCAAGAGTACTACCCTAGCACAGATACGCAGTATTTT	CASSQEYYPSTDTQYF
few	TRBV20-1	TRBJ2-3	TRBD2	TGCAGTGCTCCGACTAGCGGGGGCCCAGATACGCAGTATTTT	CSAPTSGGPDTQYF
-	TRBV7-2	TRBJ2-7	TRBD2	TGTGCCAGCAGCTTAGCGCTGTCTAGCGGGGCTTACGAGCAGTACTTC	CASSLALSSGAYEQYF
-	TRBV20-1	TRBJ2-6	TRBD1	TGCAGTGCTATGGACAGGGGGCCTGGGGCCAACGTCCTGACTTTC	CSAMDRGPGANVLTF